This T cell receptor beta chain stems from a study of T cells expressing NK-cell markers. Study as a whole: Seven of the eight sequenced donors were classified as HCMV-seropositive, and one was classified as seronegative.

TCRdb reprocessed the 5' RACE reads and reports one entry per CDR3 protein, with no DNA. The listing contains about 460,000 distinct CDR3 sequences. The CDR3 covers 12 residues. The germline CDR1 and CDR2 sequences are DFQATT and SNEGSKA (reference sequence). The chain joins TRBV20-1 to TRBJ2-7; the TRBD1 assignment by TCRdb is unverifiable without DNA. Material: blood T cells: a sorted CD56 or NKG2C T cell subset, CD4+ or CD8+ T cells, or bulk PBMC T cells (not recorded which). The TCR comes from a woman in her 50s in good health. CDR3: CSAKSPGVEQYF.